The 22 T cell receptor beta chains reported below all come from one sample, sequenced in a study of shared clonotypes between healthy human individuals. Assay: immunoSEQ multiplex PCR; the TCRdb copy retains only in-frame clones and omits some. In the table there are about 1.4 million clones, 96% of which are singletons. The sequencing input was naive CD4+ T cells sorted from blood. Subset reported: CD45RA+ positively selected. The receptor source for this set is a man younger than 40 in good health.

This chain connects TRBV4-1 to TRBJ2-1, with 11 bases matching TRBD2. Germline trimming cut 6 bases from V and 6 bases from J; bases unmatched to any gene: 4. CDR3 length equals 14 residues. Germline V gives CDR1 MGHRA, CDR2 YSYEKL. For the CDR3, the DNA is TGCGCCAGCAGTCGACTAGCGGGGATCAATGAGCAGTTCTTC. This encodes CASSRLAGINEQFF.

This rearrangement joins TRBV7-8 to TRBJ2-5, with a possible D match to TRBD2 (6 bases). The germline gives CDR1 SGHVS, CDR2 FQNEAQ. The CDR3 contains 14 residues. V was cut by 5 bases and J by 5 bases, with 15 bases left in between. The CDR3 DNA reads TGTGCCAGCAGCCAACAGTTCCGGGAGGAGACCCAGTACTTC. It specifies CASSQQFREETQYF.

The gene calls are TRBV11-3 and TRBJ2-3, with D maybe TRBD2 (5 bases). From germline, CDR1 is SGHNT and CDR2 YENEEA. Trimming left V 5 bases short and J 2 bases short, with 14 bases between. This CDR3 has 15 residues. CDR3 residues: CASSHGSGATDTQYF. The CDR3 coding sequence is TGTGCCAGCAGCCACGGAAGCGGAGCCACAGATACGCAGTATTTT.

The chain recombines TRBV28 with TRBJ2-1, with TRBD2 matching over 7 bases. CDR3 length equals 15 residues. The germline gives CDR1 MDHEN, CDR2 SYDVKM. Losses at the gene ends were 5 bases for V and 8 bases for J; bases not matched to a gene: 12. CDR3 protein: CASSSLAASRHEQFF. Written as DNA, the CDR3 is TGTGCCAGCAGTAGCCTAGCGGCGAGTAGGCATGAGCAGTTCTTC. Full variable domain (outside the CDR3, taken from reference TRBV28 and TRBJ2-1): DVKVTQSSRYLVKRTGEKVFLECVQDMDHENMFWYRQDPGLGLRLIYFSYDVKMKEKGDIPEGYSVSREKKERFSLILESASTNQTSMYLCASSSLAASRHEQFFGPGTRLTVL.

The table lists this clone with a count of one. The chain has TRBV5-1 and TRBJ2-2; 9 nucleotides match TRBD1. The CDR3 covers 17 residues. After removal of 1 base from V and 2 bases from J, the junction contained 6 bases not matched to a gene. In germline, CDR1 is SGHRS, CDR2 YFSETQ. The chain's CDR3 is CASSLPPGQGNTGELFF. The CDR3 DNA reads TGCGCCAGCAGCTTGCCTCCGGGACAGGGAAACACCGGGGAGCTGTTTTTT.

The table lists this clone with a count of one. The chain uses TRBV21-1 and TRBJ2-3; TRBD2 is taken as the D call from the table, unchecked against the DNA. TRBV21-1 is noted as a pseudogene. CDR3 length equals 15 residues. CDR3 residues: CASAREAAHTDTQYF. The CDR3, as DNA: TGTGCCAGCGCACGGGAGGCGGCACACACAGATACGCAGTATTTT.

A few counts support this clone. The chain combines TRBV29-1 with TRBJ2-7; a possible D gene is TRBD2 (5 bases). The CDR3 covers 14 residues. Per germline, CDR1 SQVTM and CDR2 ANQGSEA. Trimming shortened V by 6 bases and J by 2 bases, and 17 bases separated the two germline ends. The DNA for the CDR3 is TGCAGCGTGCCCTCGAGGGAGAGCCCCTACGAGCAGTACTTC. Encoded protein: CSVPSRESPYEQYF.

The CDR3, as DNA: TGTGCCAGCAGCCCCAGGGACCCGCTGTCGGGCTACACCTTC. It yields the protein CASSPRDPLSGYTF. The chain is built from TRBV7-2 and TRBJ1-2, with a tentative D call TRBD1 (5 bases). Trimming stripped 5 bases from V and 8 bases from J, with 18 bases between. The CDR3 totals 14 residues. Germline values: CDR1 SGHTA, CDR2 FQGNSA.

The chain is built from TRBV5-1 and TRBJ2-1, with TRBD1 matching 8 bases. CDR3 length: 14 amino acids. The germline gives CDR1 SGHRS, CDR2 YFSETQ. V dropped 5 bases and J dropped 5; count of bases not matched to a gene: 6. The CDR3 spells CASRAQGVDNEQFF. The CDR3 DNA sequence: TGCGCCAGCAGGGCACAGGGGGTAGACAATGAGCAGTTCTTC.

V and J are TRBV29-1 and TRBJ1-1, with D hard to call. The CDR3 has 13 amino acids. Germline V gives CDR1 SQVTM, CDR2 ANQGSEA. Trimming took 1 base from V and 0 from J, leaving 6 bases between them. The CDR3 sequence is CSVEGQMNTEAFF. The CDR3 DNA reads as TGCAGCGTTGAAGGCCAGATGAACACTGAAGCTTTCTTT. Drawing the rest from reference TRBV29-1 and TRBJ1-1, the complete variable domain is SAVISQKPSRDICQRGTSLTIQCQVDSQVTMMFWYRQQPGQSLTLIATANQGSEATYESGFVIDKFPISRPNLTFSTLTVSNMSPEDSSIYLCSVEGQMNTEAFFGQGTRLTVV.

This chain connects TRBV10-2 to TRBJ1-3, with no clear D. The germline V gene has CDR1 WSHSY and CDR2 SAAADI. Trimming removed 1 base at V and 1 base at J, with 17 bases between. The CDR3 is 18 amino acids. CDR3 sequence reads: CASSEFSGISRSGNTIYF. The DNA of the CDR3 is TGCGCCAGCAGTGAGTTCTCAGGAATCTCCCGTTCTGGAAACACCATATATTTT.

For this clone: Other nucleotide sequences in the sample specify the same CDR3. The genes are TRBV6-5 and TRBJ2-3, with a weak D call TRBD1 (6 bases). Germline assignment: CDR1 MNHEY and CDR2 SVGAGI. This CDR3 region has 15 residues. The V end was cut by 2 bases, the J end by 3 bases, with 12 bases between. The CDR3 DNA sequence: TGTGCCAGCAGTTACCTGGGGGCCGGGACAGATACGCAGTATTTT. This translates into CASSYLGAGTDTQYF.

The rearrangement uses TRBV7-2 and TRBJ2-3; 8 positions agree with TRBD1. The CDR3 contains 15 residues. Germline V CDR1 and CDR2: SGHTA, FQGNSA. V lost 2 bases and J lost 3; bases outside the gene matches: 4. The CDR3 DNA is TGTGCCAGCAGCTTAAGCCAGGGGGCAACAGATACGCAGTATTTT. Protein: CASSLSQGATDTQYF.

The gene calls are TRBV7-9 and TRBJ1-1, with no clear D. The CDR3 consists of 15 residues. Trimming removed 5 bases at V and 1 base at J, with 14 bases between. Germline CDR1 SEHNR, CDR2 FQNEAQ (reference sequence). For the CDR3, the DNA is TGTGCCAGCAGCCCGGTGGCTTACAAGAACACTGAAGCTTTCTTT. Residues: CASSPVAYKNTEAFF.

The CDR3 here is CASEGEGRNEKLFF. CDR3 in DNA: TGTGCCAGCGAAGGGGAGGGCAGGAATGAAAAACTGTTTTTT. V gene TRBV28 combines with J gene TRBJ1-4, with D possibly TRBD1 on 5 matching bases. CDR3 length: 14 residues. The germline V and J ends were trimmed by 8 bases and 5 bases, with 15 bases remaining between them. CDR1 and CDR2 from the germline V gene are MDHEN and SYDVKM.

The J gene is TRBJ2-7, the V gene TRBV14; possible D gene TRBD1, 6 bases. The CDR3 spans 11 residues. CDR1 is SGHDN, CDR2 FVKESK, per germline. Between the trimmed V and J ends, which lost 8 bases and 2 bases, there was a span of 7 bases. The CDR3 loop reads CASGQTYEQYF. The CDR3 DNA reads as TGTGCCAGCGGACAGACCTACGAGCAGTACTTC.

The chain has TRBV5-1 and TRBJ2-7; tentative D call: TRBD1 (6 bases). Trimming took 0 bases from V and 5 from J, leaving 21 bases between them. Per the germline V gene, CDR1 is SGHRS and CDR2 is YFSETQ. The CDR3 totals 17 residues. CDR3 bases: TGCGCCAGCAGCTTGGCCGGGGTTGACAGGCCCCCCCACGAGCAGTACTTC. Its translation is CASSLAGVDRPPHEQYF.

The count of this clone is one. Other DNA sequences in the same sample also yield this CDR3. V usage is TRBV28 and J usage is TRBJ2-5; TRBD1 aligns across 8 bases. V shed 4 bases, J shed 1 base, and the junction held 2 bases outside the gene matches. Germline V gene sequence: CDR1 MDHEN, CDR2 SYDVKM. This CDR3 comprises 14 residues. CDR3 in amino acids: CASSWDRRQETQYF. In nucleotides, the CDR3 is TGTGCCAGCAGTTGGGACAGGCGCCAAGAGACCCAGTACTTC.

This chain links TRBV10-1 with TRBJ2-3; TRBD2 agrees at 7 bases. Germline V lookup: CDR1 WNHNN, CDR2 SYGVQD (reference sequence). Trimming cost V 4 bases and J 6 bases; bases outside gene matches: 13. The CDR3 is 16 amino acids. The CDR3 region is CASSVGLSPLGDTQYF. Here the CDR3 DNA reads TGCGCCAGCAGTGTGGGACTAAGTCCTTTAGGGGATACGCAGTATTTT.

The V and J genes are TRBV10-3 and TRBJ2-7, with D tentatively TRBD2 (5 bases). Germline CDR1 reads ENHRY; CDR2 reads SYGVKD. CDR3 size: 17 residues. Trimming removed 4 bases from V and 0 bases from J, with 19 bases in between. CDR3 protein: CAISGPKEAQSSYEQYF. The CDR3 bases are TGTGCCATCAGTGGGCCCAAGGAGGCCCAAAGCTCCTACGAGCAGTACTTC.

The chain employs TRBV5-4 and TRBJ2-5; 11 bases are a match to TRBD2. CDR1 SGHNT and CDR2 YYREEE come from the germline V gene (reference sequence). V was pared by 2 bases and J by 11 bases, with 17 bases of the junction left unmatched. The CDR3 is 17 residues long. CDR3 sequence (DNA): TGTGCCAGCAGCTTCGATAGCGGGAGGGCTACCTTTGGGGAGCAGTACTTC. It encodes CASSFDSGRATFGEQYF.

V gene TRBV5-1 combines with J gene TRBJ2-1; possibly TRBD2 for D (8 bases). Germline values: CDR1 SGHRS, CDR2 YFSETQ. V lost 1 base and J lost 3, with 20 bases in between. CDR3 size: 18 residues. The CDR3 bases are TGCGCCAGCAGCTTGCCACAGGGGTCCGGGACTAGCTACAATGAGCAGTTCTTC. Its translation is CASSLPQGSGTSYNEQFF.